Listed below are T cell receptor beta chains from one sample, sequenced in a study of spatial heterogeneity in lung cancer. TCRdb ran MiXCR on the 5' RACE reads and lists one entry per CDR3 protein. Among about 15,000 distinct CDR3 sequences listed, under 8% were seen once. The material sequenced was lung tumor tissue, taken at surgery. The receptors come from a male donor with early-stage non-small cell lung cancer. Both conserved end residues are part of each CDR3. The D gene is left open where the match is weak. Size tells how often a clone was seen (once, few, many) or the class of an expanded clone, and some rows leave it out.

abundance	v_gene	d_gene	j_gene	CDR3aa	CDR3nt
-	TRBV6-1	TRBD1	TRBJ2-7	CASSDLWTGNYEQYF	TGTGCCAGCAGTGACCTCTGGACAGGGAACTACGAGCAGTACTTC
few	TRBV7-8	-	TRBJ2-3	CASSLTADTQYF	TGTGCCAGCAGCCTGACAGCAGATACGCAGTATTTT
many	TRBV25-1	-	TRBJ1-4	CASSLGGKREKLFF	TGTGCCAGCAGCTTGGGAGGGAAGAGAGAAAAACTGTTTTTT
few	TRBV11-1	-	TRBJ1-1	CASSLGGGRTLKLF	TGTGCCAGCAGCTTAGGGGGAGGACGAACGCTGAAGCTCTTT
-	TRBV2	-	TRBJ2-5	CASISTGRETQYF	TGTGCCAGCATTTCAACAGGGAGAGAGACCCAGTACTTC
-	TRBV7-2	TRBD2	TRBJ2-3	CASREGLAGADTQYF	TGTGCCAGCAGAGAGGGACTAGCGGGAGCAGATACGCAGTATTTT
few	TRBV6-4	-	TRBJ1-1	CASTGPGRTEAFF	TGTGCCAGCACCGGCCCGGGAAGGACTGAAGCTTTCTTT
many	TRBV5-1	-	TRBJ1-1	CASSPFAGNTEAFF	TGCGCCAGCAGCCCCTTTGCCGGGAACACTGAAGCTTTCTTT
many	TRBV12-3/TRBV12-4	-	TRBJ2-1	CASSYRYNEQFF	TGTGCCAGCAGTTATCGATACAATGAGCAGTTCTTC
many	TRBV20-1	-	TRBJ2-3	CSARYGTDTQYF	TGCAGTGCTAGATACGGCACAGATACGCAGTATTTT
many	TRBV6-5	-	TRBJ1-2	CATQKEGGGNYGYTF	TGTGCCACCCAGAAAGAGGGAGGGGGAAACTATGGCTACACCTTC
many	TRBV6-5	-	TRBJ2-6	CASRDISGANVLTF	TGTGCCAGCAGAGACATCTCTGGGGCCAACGTCCTGACTTTC